The table lists the clone carrying this T cell receptor beta chain with a few counts. Its cognate antigen is unknown. The data originate from a study of graft-versus-host responses after intestinal transplantation. Only in-frame clones appear in the TCRdb table, and some are missing; sequencing was by immunoSEQ multiplex PCR. The sample records about 90,000 clones, 80% to 95% being singletons. Sequenced material: unstimulated CD4+ T cells sorted from spleen or lymph node cells, taken before intestinal transplant. The receptor's source is a human donor who received an intestinal transplant.

The CDR3 loop is CASSDRGLLVGGYTF. CDR3 bases: TGTGCCAGCAGTGACAGGGGGCTGCTGGTGGGAGGCTACACCTTC. The V call is TRBV25-1, the J call TRBJ1-2; 8 positions match TRBD1. Unmatched junction bases numbered 11, after V lost 3 bases and J lost 8 bases. The length of the CDR3 is 15 residues. Germline CDR1 and CDR2: MGHDK and SYGVNS.